Listed below are T cell receptor beta chains from one sample, sequenced in a study of shared clonotypes between healthy human individuals. Libraries were prepared by immunoSEQ multiplex PCR; TCRdb keeps only in-frame clonotypes and omits some of them. Here the sample spans 2.3 million or so clones, approximately 95% being singletons. Input material: naive CD4+ T cells from PBMCs. The receptor set was obtained from a man aged 18 to 30 in good health. Some clones in this sample may be carry-over from other donors' samples. The CDR3 runs from the conserved cysteine through the conserved F or W. A D gene is named only where the DNA matches it firmly. Clone size appears in some rows only: once, few, many, or a class for an expanded clone.

J gene: TRBJ1-4; clone size: NA; D gene: NA; V gene: TRBV27; CDR3 protein: CASSLLRDNEKLFF; CDR3 DNA: TGTGCCAGCAGTTTACTCAGGGATAATGAAAAACTGTTTTTT
J gene: TRBJ2-2; clone size: NA; D gene: TRBD1; V gene: TRBV5-6; CDR3 protein: CASSFRGTANTGELFF; CDR3 DNA: TGTGCCAGCAGCTTCCGTGGGACAGCGAACACCGGGGAGCTGTTTTTT
J gene: TRBJ1-5; clone size: few; D gene: NA; V gene: TRBV2; CDR3 protein: CASSVLGDSNQPQHF; CDR3 DNA: TGTGCCAGCAGTGTGTTGGGGGACAGCAATCAGCCCCAGCATTTT
J gene: TRBJ2-7; clone size: NA; D gene: NA; V gene: TRBV5-8; CDR3 protein: CASRHKGASYEQYF; CDR3 DNA: TGTGCCAGCAGGCACAAGGGAGCCTCCTACGAGCAGTACTTC
J gene: TRBJ2-7; clone size: NA; D gene: NA; V gene: TRBV28; CDR3 protein: CASRPTGSTYEQYF; CDR3 DNA: TGTGCCAGCAGACCGACAGGTTCCACCTACGAGCAGTACTTC
J gene: TRBJ2-7; clone size: NA; D gene: NA; V gene: TRBV9; CDR3 protein: CASSVSSTNEQYF; CDR3 DNA: TGTGCCAGCAGCGTTTCCTCGACAAACGAGCAGTACTTC
J gene: TRBJ2-7; clone size: NA; D gene: TRBD1; V gene: TRBV5-5; CDR3 protein: CASSLGTGGYEQYF; CDR3 DNA: TGTGCCAGCAGCTTGGGGACAGGGGGCTACGAGCAGTACTTC
J gene: TRBJ2-3; clone size: NA; D gene: TRBD2; V gene: TRBV5-4; CDR3 protein: CASSSAGAVTDTQYF; CDR3 DNA: TGTGCCAGCAGCTCAGCGGGAGCGGTAACAGATACGCAGTATTTT
J gene: TRBJ2-2; clone size: NA; D gene: NA; V gene: TRBV7-9; CDR3 protein: CASSLNKGEYKNTGELFF; CDR3 DNA: TGTGCCAGCAGCTTAAACAAGGGGGAATACAAGAACACCGGGGAGCTGTTTTTT
J gene: TRBJ1-1; clone size: NA; D gene: TRBD1; V gene: TRBV18; CDR3 protein: CASSPGPGTGVEAFF; CDR3 DNA: TGTGCCAGCTCACCTGGTCCCGGGACAGGGGTTGAAGCTTTCTTT